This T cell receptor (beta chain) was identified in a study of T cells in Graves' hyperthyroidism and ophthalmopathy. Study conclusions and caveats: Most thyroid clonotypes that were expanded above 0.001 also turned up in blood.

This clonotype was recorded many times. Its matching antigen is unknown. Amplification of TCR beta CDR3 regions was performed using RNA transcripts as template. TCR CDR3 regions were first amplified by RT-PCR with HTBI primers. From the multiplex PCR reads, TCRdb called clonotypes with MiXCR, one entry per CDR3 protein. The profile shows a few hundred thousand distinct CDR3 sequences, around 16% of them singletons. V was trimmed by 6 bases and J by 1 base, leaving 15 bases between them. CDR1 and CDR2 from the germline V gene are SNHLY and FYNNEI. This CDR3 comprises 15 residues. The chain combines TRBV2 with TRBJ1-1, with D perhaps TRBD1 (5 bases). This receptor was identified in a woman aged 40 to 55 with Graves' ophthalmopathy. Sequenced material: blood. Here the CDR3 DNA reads TGTGCCAGCAGCTCGGACATACCCTCGAACACTGAAGCTTTCTTT. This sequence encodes CASSSDIPSNTEAFF.